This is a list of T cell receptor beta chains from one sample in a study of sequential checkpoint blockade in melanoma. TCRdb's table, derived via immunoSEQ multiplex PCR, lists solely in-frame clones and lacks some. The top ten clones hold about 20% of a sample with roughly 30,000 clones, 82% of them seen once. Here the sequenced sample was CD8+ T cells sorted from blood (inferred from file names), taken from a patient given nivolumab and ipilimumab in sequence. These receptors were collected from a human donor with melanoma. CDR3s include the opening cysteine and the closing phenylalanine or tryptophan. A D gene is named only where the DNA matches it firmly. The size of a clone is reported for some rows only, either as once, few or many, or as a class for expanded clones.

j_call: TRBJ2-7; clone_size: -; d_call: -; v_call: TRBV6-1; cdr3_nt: TGTGCCAGCAGTGAAATGAAGCTAGGCGTCTTCCACGAGCAGTACTTC; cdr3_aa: CASSEMKLGVFHEQYF
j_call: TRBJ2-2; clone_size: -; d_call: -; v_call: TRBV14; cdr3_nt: TGTGCCAGCAGCCAAGTCGTTTTAGGGGAGCTGTTTTTT; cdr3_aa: CASSQVVLGELFF
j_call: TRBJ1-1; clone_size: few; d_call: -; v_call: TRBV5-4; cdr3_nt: TGTGCCAGCAGCTTCTTATCTACTGAAGCTTTCTTT; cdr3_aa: CASSFLSTEAFF
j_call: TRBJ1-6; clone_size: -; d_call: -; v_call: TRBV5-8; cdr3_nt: TGTGCCAGCAGCCGGCTCTTAGCCAATTCACCCCTCCACTTT; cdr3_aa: CASSRLLANSPLHF
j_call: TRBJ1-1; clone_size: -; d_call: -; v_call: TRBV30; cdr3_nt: TGTGCCTGGGAGCCTTCTTGGAACACTGAAGCTTTCTTT; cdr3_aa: CAWEPSWNTEAFF
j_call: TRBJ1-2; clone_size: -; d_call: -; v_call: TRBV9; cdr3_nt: TGTGCCAGCAGCGACGGACAAGACCTTGGGGATGGCTACACCTTC; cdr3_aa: CASSDGQDLGDGYTF
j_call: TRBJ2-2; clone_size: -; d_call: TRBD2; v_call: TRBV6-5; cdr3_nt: TGTGCCAGCACCCAACGGGAGGAAGACACCGGGGAGCTGTTTTTT; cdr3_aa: CASTQREEDTGELFF
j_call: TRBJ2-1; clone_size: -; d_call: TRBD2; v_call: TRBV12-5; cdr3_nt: TGTGCTAGTGGTTTGGGGACTAGCGGGGGACGCAGCTCCTACAATGAGCAGTTCTTC; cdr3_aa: CASGLGTSGGRSSYNEQFF
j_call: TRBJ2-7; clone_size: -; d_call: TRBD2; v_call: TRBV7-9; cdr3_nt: TGTGCCAGCAGCAGGAGGACTAGCGGTTACTACGAGCAGTACTTC; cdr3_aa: CASSRRTSGYYEQYF
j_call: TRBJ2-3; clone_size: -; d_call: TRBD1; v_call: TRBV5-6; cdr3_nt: TGTGCCAGCAGCGGGGACAGCCGTACAGATACGCAGTATTTT; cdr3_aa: CASSGDSRTDTQYF
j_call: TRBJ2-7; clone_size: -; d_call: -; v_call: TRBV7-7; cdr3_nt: TGTGCCAGCAGCTTAAGCCCGAACTACGAGCAGTACTTC; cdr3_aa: CASSLSPNYEQYF
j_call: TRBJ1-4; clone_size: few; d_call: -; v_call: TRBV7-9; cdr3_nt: TGTGCCAGCAGCTCCCGTTCAAGGGCGGGTAATGAAAAACTGTTTTTT; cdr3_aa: CASSSRSRAGNEKLFF
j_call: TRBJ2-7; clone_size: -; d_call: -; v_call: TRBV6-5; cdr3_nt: TGTGCCAGCAGCTACGGAGGGGGGGACTCCTACGAGCAGTACTTC; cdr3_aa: CASSYGGGDSYEQYF
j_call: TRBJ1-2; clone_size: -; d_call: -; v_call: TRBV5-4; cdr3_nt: TGTGCCAGCAGCTTCGACGGCGGCCCCTATGGCTACACCTTC; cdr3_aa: CASSFDGGPYGYTF
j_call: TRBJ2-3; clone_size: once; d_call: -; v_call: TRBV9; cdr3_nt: TGTGCCAGCAGCCCCAGAGCGGATTGGACGCAGTATTTT; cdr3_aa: CASSPRADWTQYF
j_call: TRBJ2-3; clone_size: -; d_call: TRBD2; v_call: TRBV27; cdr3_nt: TGTGCCAGCACCTTCTTCCAGCGGGGGGGAACAGATACGCAGTATTTT; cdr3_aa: CASTFFQRGGTDTQYF
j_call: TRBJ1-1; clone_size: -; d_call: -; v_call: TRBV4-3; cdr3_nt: TGCGCCAGCAGCCAAGTCAGAGGACAGAAAAATGAAGCTTTCTTT; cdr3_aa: CASSQVRGQKNEAFF
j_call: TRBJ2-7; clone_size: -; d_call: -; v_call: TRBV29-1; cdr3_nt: TGCAGCGTCACCGGGGTAGCTTACGAGCAGTACTTC; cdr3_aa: CSVTGVAYEQYF
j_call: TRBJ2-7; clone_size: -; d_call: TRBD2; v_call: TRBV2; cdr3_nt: TGTGCCAGCAGTGAAGGGCTAGCGGTGATCTCCTACGAGCAGTACTTC; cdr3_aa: CASSEGLAVISYEQYF
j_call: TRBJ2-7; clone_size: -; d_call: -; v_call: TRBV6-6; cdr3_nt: TGTGCCAGCAGTTCCCCTCCACTCCTAAACTCCTACGAGCAGTACTTC; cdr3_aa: CASSSPPLLNSYEQYF
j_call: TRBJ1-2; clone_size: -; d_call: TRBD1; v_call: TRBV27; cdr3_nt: TGTGCCAGCAGTTTATCGACAGGGTCCGGCTACACCTTC; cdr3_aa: CASSLSTGSGYTF
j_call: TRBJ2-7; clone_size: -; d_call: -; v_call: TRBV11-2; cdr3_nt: TGTGCCAGCAGCTTAGTATCTCCCTACGAGCAGTACTTC; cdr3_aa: CASSLVSPYEQYF
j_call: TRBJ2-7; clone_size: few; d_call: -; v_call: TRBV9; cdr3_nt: TGTGCCAGCAGCCCCGGTCGGGGCTACGAGCAGTACTTC; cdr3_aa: CASSPGRGYEQYF
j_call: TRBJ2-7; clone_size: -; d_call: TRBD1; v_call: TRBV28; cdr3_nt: TGTGCCAGCAGCTCACCGGGACAGGGCTACGAGCAGTACTTC; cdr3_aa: CASSSPGQGYEQYF
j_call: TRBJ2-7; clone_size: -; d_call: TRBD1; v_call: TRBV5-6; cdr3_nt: TGTGCCAGCAGCTACGGACAGGGACTCTACGAGCAGTACTTC; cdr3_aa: CASSYGQGLYEQYF
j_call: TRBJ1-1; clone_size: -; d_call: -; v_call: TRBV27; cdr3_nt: TGTGCCAGCAGTTTATCTAGTAGGGGGTTGAACACTGAAGCTTTCTTT; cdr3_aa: CASSLSSRGLNTEAFF
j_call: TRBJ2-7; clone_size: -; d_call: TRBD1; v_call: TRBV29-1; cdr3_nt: TGCAGCGCACTACAGGGGACGGCCTACGAGCAGTACTTC; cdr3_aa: CSALQGTAYEQYF
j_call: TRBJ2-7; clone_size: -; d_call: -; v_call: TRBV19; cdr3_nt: TGTGCCAGTAGGCAGGGGAGTTTGTACGAGCAGTACTTC; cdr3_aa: CASRQGSLYEQYF